A selection of T cell receptor beta chains follows, all from one sample in a study of blood T cell repertoires in COVID-19. Sequencing used immunoSEQ multiplex PCR; TCRdb keeps in-frame clones, though not all of them. The data hold roughly 200,000 clones, with roughly 90% observed a single time. Specimen: PBMCs or T cells enriched from blood (not recorded which). All receptors derive from a woman aged 25 to 45 who had recovered from COVID-19. The CDR3 runs from the conserved cysteine through the conserved F or W. A D gene is named only where the DNA matches it firmly. A clone size is listed for some rows: how often the clone was seen (once, few, many), or a class if it is expanded.

TRBJ2-3,.,.,TRBV30,TGTGCCTGGACGTTCGGGGTCACAGATACGCAGTATTTT,CAWTFGVTDTQYF
TRBJ1-5,.,TRBD1,TRBV18,TGTGCCAGCTCAGCCGGGACAGGGGATCAGCCCCAGCATTTT,CASSAGTGDQPQHF
TRBJ2-2,.,TRBD2,TRBV9,TGTGCCAGCAGCGTAAGCGGGAAGCACCCAAACACCGGGGAGCTGTTTTTT,CASSVSGKHPNTGELFF
TRBJ2-6,once,.,TRBV9,TGTGCCAGCAGCTGGGGGCCGTCCCCCAACTCTGGGGCCAACGTCCTGACTTTC,CASSWGPSPNSGANVLTF
TRBJ2-3,.,.,TRBV14,TGTGCCAGCAGCCAAAGAGTGGCAGATACGCAGTATTTT,CASSQRVADTQYF
TRBJ1-2,.,.,TRBV9,TGTGCCAGCAGCGTAGGTGGCGCGGAAAACTATGGCTACACCTTC,CASSVGGAENYGYTF
TRBJ1-2,.,.,TRBV5-4,TGTGCCAGCAGCTTGGAAAGAGTGAACTATGGCTACACCTTC,CASSLERVNYGYTF
TRBJ1-4,.,.,TRBV18,TGTGCCAGCTCACGGGGGGTTGGTGAAAAACTGTTTTTT,CASSRGVGEKLFF
TRBJ2-6,once,.,TRBV24-1,TGTGCCACCAGTGGTGATGGGGCCGGGGCCAACGTCCTGACTTTC,CATSGDGAGANVLTF
TRBJ1-3,.,.,TRBV6-5,TGTGCCAGTGTTCCTGGTGGAGGATCCCGCACCATATATTTT,CASVPGGGSRTIYF